Following are 24 T cell receptor beta chains from one sample sequenced in a study of CD8 T cells in ankylosing spondylitis. A single record per CDR3 protein comes from TCRdb applying MiXCR to the 5' RACE reads. The table lists more than 150,000 distinct CDR3 sequences, about 20% of them singletons. Sequencing input: blood, either unsorted or a sorted T cell fraction (not recorded which). These receptors were collected from a male donor aged 5-30 years with ankylosing spondylitis or in good health (not recorded which).

The CDR3 is CASSLAGAAKNIQYF. The CDR3 DNA sequence: TGTGCCAGCAGCTTAGCGGGAGCGGCCAAAAACATTCAGTACTTC. The J gene is TRBJ2-4, the V gene TRBV7-2; D perhaps matches TRBD2 (5 bases). The ends were cut back, 0 bases at V and 1 base at J, with 7 bases in the middle. Germline V gene sequence: CDR1 SGHTA, CDR2 FQGNSA. The length of the CDR3 is 15 residues.

This clonotype was counted ten times or more. J is TRBJ2-1 and V is TRBV5-1; TRBD2 might be the D (6 bases). CDR1 is SGHRS and CDR2 is YFSETQ in the germline V gene. V was shortened by 0 bases and J by 2 bases, with 9 bases between the two germline ends. CDR3 length equals 15 residues. CDR3 sequence: CASSLVGTPYNEQFF. The CDR3 DNA reads TGCGCCAGCAGCTTGGTAGGGACTCCCTACAATGAGCAGTTCTTC.

This clonotype was observed at least ten times. The J gene is TRBJ2-7, the V gene TRBV11-2; TRBD2 agrees at 9 bases. V lost 6 bases, J lost 4 bases, and 13 bases stayed unmatched. Per germline, CDR1 SGHAT and CDR2 FQNNGV. This CDR3 has 16 amino acids. Written as DNA, the CDR3 is TGTGCCAGCAGTTCCGGGCTTGCGGGAGGGTTTTACGAGCAGTACTTC. Encoded protein: CASSSGLAGGFYEQYF.

The chain carries TRBV27 and TRBJ1-5; 9 bases agree with TRBD1. J was trimmed by 0 bases and V by 6 bases; bases with no gene match: 6. CDR1 is MNHEY, CDR2 SMNVEV, per germline (reference sequence). CDR3 length equals 16 residues. The CDR3 coding sequence is TGTGCCAGCAGAAGACAGGGGGGATATAGCAATCAGCCCCAGCATTTT. It translates to CASRRQGGYSNQPQHF.

This clonotype was recorded at least ten times. The rearrangement uses TRBV5-8 and TRBJ2-5; tentative D call: TRBD1 (5 bases). Germline values: CDR1 SGHTS, CDR2 YDEGEE. V was cut by 7 bases and J by 3 bases, with 16 bases left in between. CDR3 length: 14 residues. The CDR3 sequence: CASGAGHLEETQYF. In nucleotides, the CDR3 is TGTGCCAGCGGGGCTGGACACCTAGAAGAGACCCAGTACTTC.

Concerning this clonotype: Its ends do not fully match the called genes, so a read error is possible. J is TRBJ2-1 and V is TRBV18, with D possibly being TRBD2 (5 bases). The CDR3 is 11 amino acids. CDR1 and CDR2 from the germline V gene are KGHSH and LQKENI. The CDR3 nucleotides read TGTGCCAGCTCCTCGGACTTCGAGCGGTTCTTC. It translates to CASSSDFERFF.

Many counts were recorded for this clonotype. V usage is TRBV5-6 and J usage is TRBJ2-7, with D perhaps TRBD2 (5 bases). The CDR3 extends over 15 amino acids. Deletions cut 0 bases from V and 0 bases from J, with 10 bases between. Germline loops: CDR1 SGHDT, CDR2 YYEEEE. The CDR3 nucleotides read TGTGCCAGCAGCTTGGGACTCCGGGGCTCCTACGAGCAGTACGTC. Protein sequence: CASSLGLRGSYEQYV.

The genes are TRBV12-3 or TRBV12-4 and TRBJ2-2; the D gene is possibly TRBD2 (6 bases). The CDR3 contains 14 residues. Here the CDR3 reads CASGLGANTGELFF. CDR3 coding DNA: TGTGCGAGCGGGCTGGGCGCGAACACCGGGGAGCTGTTTTTT.

In this sample, this clonotype turned up many times. V gene TRBV15 combines with J gene TRBJ2-1; no clear D. CDR3 length equals 17 residues. V was pared by 0 bases and J by 1 base, with 13 bases between. Germline CDR1 is LNHNV and CDR2 is YYDKDF (reference sequence). CDR3: CATSRDSGLGSYNEQFF. CDR3 bases: TGTGCCACCAGCAGAGATTCGGGTCTTGGGTCCTACAATGAGCAGTTCTTC.

The chain couples TRBV20-1 to TRBJ2-1; D remains ambiguous. The CDR3 loop spans 9 amino acids. Looked up from germline, CDR1 is DFQATT and CDR2 is SNEGSKA (reference sequence). The V end was cut by 2 bases, the J end by 10 bases, with 3 bases between. This chain's CDR3 is CSARYEQFF. CDR3 sequence (DNA): TGCAGTGCTAGATACGAGCAGTTCTTC.

The V call is TRBV3-1, the J call TRBJ2-3, with D uncertain. Trimming pared 9 bases from V and 0 bases from J, leaving 13 bases between. CDR1 and CDR2 from the germline V gene are LGHDT and YNNKEL (reference sequence). This CDR3 comprises 14 residues. CDR3 loop: CASIGRHSTDTQYF. The DNA for the CDR3 is TGTGCCAGTATAGGACGCCACAGCACAGATACGCAGTATTTT.

The CDR3 here is CASSLREGPYEQYF. The CDR3 nucleotides read TGTGCCAGCAGTTTGCGGGAGGGCCCCTACGAGCAGTACTTC. The chain carries TRBV27 and TRBJ2-7, with TRBD2 matching 9 bases. V shed 3 bases and J 2 bases; nucleotides not matched to a gene: 2. This CDR3 comprises 14 residues. CDR1 is MNHEY, CDR2 SMNVEV, per germline (reference sequence).

V and J are TRBV9 and TRBJ2-1, with D maybe TRBD2 (6 bases). Per the germline V gene, CDR1 is SGDLS and CDR2 is YYNGEE. The CDR3 has 14 residues. Trimming removed 5 bases from V and 0 bases from J, with 9 bases in between. The CDR3 loop reads CASSRLGSYNEQFF. CDR3 DNA: TGTGCCAGCAGTCGACTAGGCTCCTACAATGAGCAGTTCTTC.

This clonotype was seen at least ten times. A read error may account for a junction end that differs from germline. This CDR3 reads CATLQGSSNEQFF. The CDR3 nucleotides read TGTGCCACCTTACAGGGTTCCTCCAATGAGCAGTTCTTC. V is TRBV6-5 and J is TRBJ2-1; D perhaps matches TRBD1 (6 bases). The CDR3 extends over 13 amino acids. In germline, CDR1 is MNHEY, CDR2 SVGAGI.

This clonotype has a count of ten or more. Written as DNA, the CDR3 is TGCGCCAGCAGCTTTCGACAGGGAAATAGCATTCAGTACTTC. Its protein product is CASSFRQGNSIQYF. This chain links TRBV5-1 with TRBJ2-4; 7 nucleotides agree with TRBD1. Germline CDR1 is SGHRS and CDR2 is YFSETQ. The trim removed 2 bases at V and 9 bases at J, leaving 8 bases unmatched. The CDR3 has 14 amino acids.

In this sample, this clonotype turned up many times. The V gene is TRBV20-1, the J gene TRBJ2-3; D gene uncertain. CDR1 is DFQATT and CDR2 is SNEGSKA in the germline V gene (reference sequence). This CDR3 has 13 amino acids. The V end lost 6 bases, the J end lost 0 bases, and 10 bases lay between the germline ends. The CDR3 coding sequence is TGCAGTGCGAACTCCCAAAGCACAGATACGCAGTATTTT. It specifies CSANSQSTDTQYF.

This clonotype was seen at least ten times. The chain is built from TRBV14 and TRBJ2-3; D gene ambiguous. V was clipped by 4 bases and J by 5 bases, with 10 bases between them. In germline, CDR1 is SGHDN, CDR2 FVKESK. This CDR3 has 13 residues. In nucleotides, the CDR3 is TGTGCCAGCAGCCCGACCTCCCTAGATACGCAGTATTTT. Protein: CASSPTSLDTQYF.

Many counts were recorded for this clonotype. The chain couples TRBV7-9 to TRBJ2-1, with TRBD2 identical over 7 bases. The CDR3 is 15 residues long. Trimming cost V 4 bases and J 0 bases; bases outside gene matches: 3. CDR1 is SEHNR, CDR2 FQNEAQ, per germline (reference sequence). The CDR3: CASSSGRSSYNEQFF. For the CDR3, the DNA is TGTGCCAGCAGCTCCGGGAGGAGCTCCTACAATGAGCAGTTCTTC.

This clonotype was recorded at least ten times. The genes are TRBV29-1 and TRBJ2-5; 10 bases agree with TRBD2. The CDR3 has 14 residues. In germline, CDR1 is SQVTM, CDR2 ANQGSEA. J was trimmed by 4 bases and V by 6 bases; bases with no gene match: 8. CDR3 sequence: CSVTPSSGGETQYF. CDR3 bases: TGCAGCGTGACCCCTTCTAGCGGGGGAGAGACCCAGTACTTC.

V usage is TRBV27 and J usage is TRBJ2-2, with no clear D. In germline, CDR1 is MNHEY, CDR2 SMNVEV (reference sequence). The V end lost 8 bases, the J end lost 0 bases, and 7 bases lay between the germline ends. The CDR3 is made up of 13 amino acids. CDR3 sequence reads: CASGVANTGELFF. The CDR3 DNA is TGTGCCAGCGGGGTCGCGAACACCGGGGAGCTGTTTTTT.

This clonotype was seen many times. The chain joins TRBV28 to TRBJ2-2; possible D gene TRBD1, 6 bases. The CDR3 runs to 13 residues. CDR1 and CDR2 from the germline V gene are MDHEN and SYDVKM. V dropped 8 bases and J dropped 5 bases, with 12 bases sitting between them. The CDR3 is CASRTATTGELFF. For the CDR3, the DNA is TGTGCCAGCCGGACAGCCACGACCGGGGAGCTGTTTTTT.

This clonotype was observed many times. The rearrangement uses TRBV9 and TRBJ2-2, with 12 bases matching TRBD1. The germline CDR1 and CDR2 sequences are SGDLS and YYNGEE. With V trimmed by 10 bases and J by 6 bases, 7 bases remained unmatched. The CDR3 extends over 14 amino acids. CDR3 residues: CASGTGGSPGELFF. Here the CDR3 DNA reads TGTGCCTCCGGGACAGGGGGCAGTCCCGGGGAGCTGTTTTTT.

This clonotype was counted at least ten times. The V and J genes are TRBV19 and TRBJ2-3; no definite D call. Trimming cost V 5 bases and J 6 bases, with 12 bases left between them. From germline, CDR1 is LNHDA and CDR2 SQIVND (reference sequence). CDR3 length: 13 amino acids. The CDR3 region has the DNA TGTGCCAGTAGTCCCACCCGGAGCGATACGCAGTATTTT. It specifies CASSPTRSDTQYF.

The chain is built from TRBV29-1 and TRBJ2-3, with TRBD1 matching over 7 bases. Germline trimming cut 4 bases from V and 3 bases from J; bases unmatched to any gene: 7. The CDR3 is 14 amino acids. Germline CDR1 and CDR2: SQVTM and ANQGSEA. CDR3: CSVATGKRTDTQYF. DNA for the CDR3: TGCAGCGTTGCGACAGGGAAAAGGACAGATACGCAGTATTTT.